These 22 T cell receptor beta chains share one sample of origin, sequenced in a study of tumor-infiltrating lymphocytes in primary liver carcinoma. In addition to blood RNA drawn from unsorted whole blood, germline DNA was extracted. TCR beta cDNA was made from roughly 450 ng total RNA with a constant-region primer. A slightly modified ARM-PCR protocol with three nested multiplex PCR rounds produced these TCR beta libraries. The first two PCR rounds used TRBV1-TRBV30 primers with a Cbeta primer, roughly 10 cycles each. TCRdb itself ran the multiplex PCR reads through MiXCR, one entry per CDR3 protein. This table holds around 330,000 distinct CDR3 sequences, almost 60% found once. The material sequenced was peripheral blood. Receptors originate from a woman aged 30 to 39 with primary liver carcinoma and hepatitis B virus infection.

This clonotype has at least ten counts. The CDR3 bases are TGCGCCAGCAGCCAAGTTCCGGAATTAGGATATGGCTACACCTTC. Its protein is CASSQVPELGYGYTF. The chain couples TRBV4-3 to TRBJ1-2; D remains ambiguous. V was trimmed by 1 base and J by 5 bases, leaving 14 bases between them. The CDR3 sequence is 15 residues long. The germline V gene encodes CDR1 LGHNA and CDR2 YSLEER.

Only a few counts were recorded for this clonotype. A read error is likely, as this CDR3 ends without the conserved phenylalanine or tryptophan. The rearrangement uses TRBV29-1 and TRBJ2-3, with D perhaps TRBD1 or TRBD2 (5 bases each). The CDR3 has 12 residues. V lost 6 bases to trimming and J lost 9 bases, with 16 bases between them. Germline V CDR1 and CDR2: SQVTM, ANQGSEA. The CDR3, as DNA: TGCAGCGTCCGACTGGCATGGGGGACGCAGTATTCT. Amino acids: CSVRLAWGTQYS.

Regarding this clonotype: An end of the junction does not agree with germline; a read error may underlie this. The chain employs TRBV20-1 and TRBJ2-7; D is possibly TRBD2 (7 bases). The CDR3 loop spans 12 amino acids. Looked up from germline, CDR1 is DFQATT and CDR2 is SNEGSKA (reference sequence). DNA for the CDR3: TGCAGTGCTAGACGGGGGGCCTACGAGCAGTGCTTC. As protein: CSARRGAYEQCF.

The rearrangement joins TRBV19 to TRBJ2-1; D call uncertain. The germline gives CDR1 LNHDA, CDR2 SQIVND (reference sequence). V lost 5 bases and J 5 bases, leaving 10 bases between the germline ends. This CDR3 has 13 amino acids. DNA for the CDR3: TGTGCCAGTAGTTCTTTTATAAACAATGAGCAGTTCTTC. Translated: CASSSFINNEQFF. The full variable domain, rest sourced from reference TRBV19 and TRBJ2-1, is DGGITQSPKYLFRKEGQNVTLSCEQNLNHDAMYWYRQDPGQGLRLIYYSQIVNDFQKGDIAEGYSVSREKKESFPLTVTSAQKNPTAFYLCASSSFINNEQFFGPGTRLTVL.

V is TRBV28 and J is TRBJ2-4, with D perhaps given as TRBD1 or TRBD2 (7 bases each). This CDR3 spans 14 amino acids. Germline CDR1 reads MDHEN; CDR2 reads SYDVKM. The ends were cut back, 11 bases at V and 2 bases at J, with 16 bases in the middle. CDR3 coding DNA: TGTGCCTCAGGGGGGGACGGCACCAAAAACATTCAGTACTTC. Its translation: CASGGDGTKNIQYF. Full variable domain (remainder filled in from reference TRBV28 and TRBJ2-4): DVKVTQSSRYLVKRTGEKVFLECVQDMDHENMFWYRQDPGLGLRLIYFSYDVKMKEKGDIPEGYSVSREKKERFSLILESASTNQTSMYLCASGGDGTKNIQYFGAGTRLSVL.

The chain employs TRBV6-1 and TRBJ1-5; weak D call: TRBD1 (6 bases). Germline lookup yields CDR1 MNHNS and CDR2 SASEGT. The CDR3 is made up of 14 amino acids. CDR3 sequence (DNA): TGTGTCAACAGTGCTACAGGGCGGGGACAGCCCCAGCATTTT. Protein: CVNSATGRGQPQHF.

The table lists this clonotype with many counts. V is TRBV11-2 and J is TRBJ2-5; 7 positions agree with TRBD1. V was pared by 2 bases and J by 1 base, with 4 bases of the junction left unmatched. The germline gives CDR1 SGHAT, CDR2 FQNNGV. The CDR3 is made up of 15 amino acids. The CDR3 sequence: CASSLTGTAQETQYF. The CDR3, as DNA: TGTGCCAGCAGCTTAACCGGGACAGCCCAAGAGACCCAGTACTTC. Filled out from reference TRBV11-2 and TRBJ2-5, the complete variable domain reads EAGVAQSPRYKIIEKRQSVAFWCNPISGHATLYWYQQILGQGPKLLIQFQNNGVVDDSQLPKDRFSAERLKGVDSTLKIQPAKLEDSAVYLCASSLTGTAQETQYFGPGTRLLVL.

Comment on this clonotype: A much bigger clone sits one base away, suggesting this may be a read error. The chain carries TRBV12-3 or TRBV12-4 and TRBJ2-5, with 8 bases lining up with TRBD2. V shed 6 bases, J shed 5 bases, and the junction held 14 bases outside the gene matches. The CDR3 extends over 16 amino acids. The CDR3 DNA follows: TGTGCCAGCAGCGGGCGCCGGGGACTAGGAAGCGAGACCCAGTACTTC. Translated: CASSGRRGLGSETQYF.

Concerning this clonotype itself: No conserved phenylalanine or tryptophan ends this CDR3, so it is likely a read error. The chain joins TRBV6-2 or TRBV6-3 to TRBJ1-5; no firm D call. In germline, CDR1 is MNHEY, CDR2 SVGEGT. Trimming took 4 bases from V and 3 from J, leaving 13 bases between them. This CDR3 has 15 residues. The CDR3 reads CASSSFDGYNQPQHS. The CDR3 DNA reads as TGTGCCAGCAGTTCCTTTGACGGTTACAATCAGCCCCAGCATTCT.

This rearrangement joins TRBV28 to TRBJ1-2; 7 bases are a match to TRBD1. The CDR3 has 14 amino acids. The germline gives CDR1 MDHEN, CDR2 SYDVKM. Germline trimming cut 6 bases from V and 4 bases from J; bases unmatched to any gene: 8. The CDR3 region has the DNA TGTGCCAGCAGCCCCGGACAGGCCTTCTATGGCTACACCTTC. This gives the protein CASSPGQAFYGYTF.

The chain uses TRBV4-3 and TRBJ2-2; 16 bases agree with TRBD2. The germline V gene encodes CDR1 LGHNA and CDR2 YSLEER. CDR3 length equals 19 residues. Trimming cost V 4 bases and J 6 bases; bases outside gene matches: 11. The CDR3: CASSPGGTSGRAGSGELFF. The CDR3 coding sequence is TGCGCCAGCAGCCCAGGAGGGACTAGCGGGAGGGCCGGGTCCGGGGAGCTGTTTTTT.

With regard to this clonotype: Being one base from a much bigger clone, this may be a read error. The chain recombines TRBV12-5 with TRBJ2-1, with D perhaps matching TRBD2 (5 bases). Trimming stripped 2 bases from V and 8 bases from J, with 19 bases between. Germline V CDR1 and CDR2: LGHNT, FRNRAP. The CDR3 has 16 amino acids. This CDR3 reads CASGLLVGVPRDEQFF. The CDR3 DNA reads TGTGCTAGTGGTTTGTTAGTGGGAGTTCCGCGTGATGAGCAGTTCTTC.

This clonotype was recorded at least ten times. The rearrangement joins TRBV6-5 to TRBJ2-4, with 8 bases fitting TRBD2. This CDR3 spans 13 amino acids. The V gene end was trimmed by 5 bases and the J gene end by 7 bases; junction bases not matched to a gene: 4. Germline loops: CDR1 MNHEY, CDR2 SVGAGI. The CDR3 is CASSNGRGNIQYF. CDR3 nucleotides: TGTGCCAGCAGTAACGGGAGGGGGAACATTCAGTACTTC.

On this clonotype itself: The junction shows a germline mismatch at one end, possibly a read error. The chain has TRBV11-2 and TRBJ2-1; 7 bases map to TRBD2. CDR3 size: 15 residues. Germline CDR1 reads SGHAT; CDR2 reads FQNNGV. The CDR3 protein is CAISRSGITGNEQFF. In DNA, the CDR3 is TGTGCCATCAGCCGGAGCGGGATTACGGGCAATGAGCAGTTCTTC.

The rearrangement joins TRBV25-1 to TRBJ2-2, with a tentative D call TRBD1 (6 bases). The CDR3 has 16 residues. Between the trimmed V and J ends, which lost 7 bases and 0 bases, there was a span of 15 bases. Per the germline V gene, CDR1 is MGHDK and CDR2 is SYGVNS. Written as DNA, the CDR3 is TGTGCCAGCACCGAAACAGGGACATCGAACACCGGGGAGCTGTTTTTT. Translation: CASTETGTSNTGELFF.

This clonotype was detected only a few times. It may be a read error: a sequence one base away is much more abundant. The chain joins TRBV6-5 to TRBJ2-1; TRBD1 is a possible D gene (5 bases). CDR3 size: 15 residues. Germline values: CDR1 MNHEY, CDR2 SVGAGI. The CDR3 nucleotides read TGTCCCAGCAGTCAGGGAAAGGGCCCCACCAATGAGCAGTTCTTC. As protein: CPSSQGKGPTNEQFF.

Concerning this clonotype: One end of the junction does not line up with germline, which may come from a read error. J is TRBJ2-7 and V is TRBV6-5, with 10 nucleotides matching TRBD2. Looked up from germline, CDR1 is MNHEY and CDR2 is SVGAGI. The CDR3 is made up of 16 amino acids. The CDR3 sequence is CANSRQRGGGSYEQYF. CDR3 sequence (DNA): TGTGCCAACAGTCGTCAGCGGGGGGGGGGCTCCTACGAGCAGTACTTC.

This clonotype was detected a few times. The chain recombines TRBV5-1 with TRBJ1-1, with D possibly TRBD1 on 5 matching bases. This CDR3 is 14 amino acids long. V was trimmed by 5 bases and J by 1 base, leaving 12 bases between them. The germline CDR1 and CDR2 sequences are SGHRS and YFSETQ. CDR3: CASSPQVTNTEAFF. The CDR3 bases are TGCGCCAGCAGTCCACAGGTTACGAACACTGAAGCTTTCTTT. Complete variable domain (other parts from reference TRBV5-1 and TRBJ1-1): KAGVTQTPRYLIKTRGQQVTLSCSPISGHRSVSWYQQTPGQGLQFLFEYFSETQRNKGNFPGRFSGRQFSNSRSEMNVSTLELGDSALYLCASSPQVTNTEAFFGQGTRLTVV.

The sample holds a few counts of this clonotype. The CDR3 bases are TGTGCCAGCAGTCGGAGCGACAGGGGTGGTGGCTACACCTTC. Its translation is CASSRSDRGGGYTF. The chain carries TRBV6-6 and TRBJ1-2; 8 nucleotides match TRBD1. This CDR3 contains 14 residues. V was clipped by 5 bases and J by 7 bases; unmatched bases: 9. CDR1 MNHNY and CDR2 SVGAGI come from the germline V gene (reference sequence).

In the case of this clonotype: This may come from a read error, since a much larger clone is one base off. The CDR3: CSVATGLRETQYF. The CDR3 bases are TGCAGCGTTGCCACAGGGCTAAGAGAGACCCAGTACTTC. The chain couples TRBV29-1 to TRBJ2-5, with D possibly matching TRBD1 (6 bases). The CDR3 is made up of 13 amino acids. Germline loops: CDR1 SQVTM, CDR2 ANQGSEA. V was pared by 4 bases and J by 4 bases, with 13 bases between.

This clonotype was recorded at least ten times. V usage is TRBV11-2 and J usage is TRBJ2-1; possibly TRBD2 for D (7 bases). The CDR3 spans 14 residues. Per germline, CDR1 SGHAT and CDR2 FQNNGV. Trimming took 1 base from V and 10 from J, leaving 14 bases between them. In DNA, the CDR3 is TGTGCCAGCAGCTTAGTGGGGGGGACAAAGGAGCAGTTCTTC. This encodes CASSLVGGTKEQFF.

The rearrangement uses TRBV30 and TRBJ2-7, with a weak D call TRBD2 (6 bases). Germline-derived CDR1 and CDR2 are GTSNPN and SVGIG (reference sequence). V dropped 7 bases and J dropped 2 bases, with 21 bases sitting between them. The CDR3 length is 15 residues. In DNA form, the CDR3 reads TGTGCCTCCTCGCCTGGTGTGACGGGGGCCTACGAGCAGTACTTC. Protein sequence: CASSPGVTGAYEQYF.